The T cell receptor beta chain described here comes from a study of blood T cell repertoires in COVID-19. In the study overall: T cells, B-cell-depleted T cells, or PBMCs supplied cDNA or gDNA.

Per the study methods: Counts of nucleated cells, estimated from reference gene primer amplification, were obtained. Sequencing was performed with immunoSEQ multiplex PCR; in TCRdb, only in-frame clones are kept and a portion is missing. V, J and clone size are those of that table, while D and trimming were read from the DNA. The table records about 200,000 clones, approximately 80% of them present only once. Trimming removed 5 bases from V and 0 bases from J; junction bases left unmatched: 7. There are 16 residues in the CDR3. Germline values: CDR1 LNHNV, CDR2 YYDKDF (reference sequence). The chain joins TRBV15 to TRBJ1-3, with TRBD1 matching 7 bases. This receptor was identified in a human donor with acute or convalescent COVID-19. The donor label of this sample is uncertain. The sequenced sample consisted of peripheral blood. The CDR3: CATSSRDSRSGNTIYF. CDR3 bases: TGTGCCACCAGCTCGCGGGACAGTCGCTCTGGAAACACCATATATTTT. The full variable domain, in which reference TRBV15 and TRBJ1-3 provide the parts outside the CDR3, is DAMVIQNPRYQVTQFGKPVTLSCSQTLNHNVMYWYQQKSSQAPKLLFHYYDKDFNNEADTPDNFQSRRPNTSFCFLDIRSPGLGDTAMYLCATSSRDSRSGNTIYFGEGSWLTVV.